This T cell receptor beta chain came from a study of blood T cells in healthy people across ages. Donors were systemically healthy Caucasian individuals from Russia aged about 6 to 100 years. CDR1 and CDR2 (germline): DFQATT, SNEGSKA (reference sequence). CDR3 length: 13 amino acids. Trimming took off 3 bases at V and 0 bases at J, with 8 bases between the two ends. A second PCR, run for roughly 7 to 12 cycles, used a sample-barcoded 5' primer plus a J-beta primer mix. TCRdb reprocessed the 5' RACE reads via MiXCR and lists one record per CDR3 protein. This sample carries around 580,000 distinct CDR3 sequences, roughly 43% of them seen once, and the ten largest clones take just under 25%. About this clonotype: What it binds is not known.

Notes on the study in general: Reliance upon unsorted PBMCs precluded definitive naive versus antigen-experienced comparison. TCR beta diversity per million T cells fell roughly linearly with age. Underestimates were what the diversity estimates from one million T cells were considered to be.

This chain uses TRBV20-1 with TRBJ1-2; D is uncertain. This clonotype originated in an older man in good health. What was sequenced was blood. The CDR3 is CSASSGTNYGYTF. DNA of the CDR3: TGCAGTGCTAGTAGCGGAACTAACTATGGCTACACCTTC.